These 5 T cell receptor beta chains came from one sample sequenced in a study of blood T cell repertoires in COVID-19. The method was immunoSEQ multiplex PCR; TCRdb's version includes in-frame clones alone and lacks a portion of them. The data show 200,000 to 250,000 clones, around 86% seen once. The sequenced sample was PBMCs or T cells enriched from blood (not recorded which). The receptor source for this set is a woman aged 45-60 years with acute COVID-19.

The chain employs TRBV3-1 (or the pseudogene TRBV3-2) and TRBJ2-2, with D maybe TRBD1 (5 bases). This CDR3 spans 15 amino acids. Germline CDR1 is LGHDT and CDR2 is YNNKEL (reference sequence). V lost 1 base, J lost 0 bases, and 6 bases lay in between. CDR3: CASSQVTANTGELFF. The CDR3 coding sequence is TGTGCCAGCAGCCAAGTGACAGCGAACACCGGGGAGCTGTTTTTT.

The CDR3 DNA reads as TGTGCCAGCAGCTCCTCCGGGACAGAAAAGGGGACCCAGTACTTC. Protein sequence: CASSSSGTEKGTQYF. The J gene is TRBJ2-5, the V gene TRBV7-2; the match to TRBD1 covers 7 bases. Germline V gene data show CDR1 as SGHTA and CDR2 as FQGNSA. This CDR3 contains 15 residues. J was trimmed by 7 bases and V by 4 bases; bases with no gene match: 12.

In its sample, this clone was seen a few times. The chain combines TRBV14 with TRBJ1-2; D remains unclear. Trimming removed 0 bases at V and 3 bases at J, with 5 bases between. The CDR3 spans 13 residues. The germline V gene encodes CDR1 SGHDN and CDR2 FVKESK. The CDR3 region is CASSQDAYYGYTF. DNA of the CDR3: TGTGCCAGCAGCCAAGATGCGTACTATGGCTACACCTTC.

The chain has TRBV4-1 and TRBJ2-3; D remains unclear. Per the germline V gene, CDR1 is MGHRA and CDR2 is YSYEKL. The CDR3 has 15 residues. V was pared by 0 bases and J by 4 bases, with 11 bases between. The CDR3 region has the DNA TGCGCCAGCAGCCAAGATCTAACTGTTTCAGATACGCAGTATTTT. Protein sequence: CASSQDLTVSDTQYF.

This chain joins TRBV4-2 and TRBJ2-2, with D perhaps TRBD2 (5 bases). The CDR3 runs 15 residues. Germline CDR1 is LGHNA and CDR2 is YNFKEQ. V was shortened by 2 bases and J by 6 bases, with 13 bases between the two germline ends. The CDR3 region is CASSQLLGVAGELFF. In nucleotides, the CDR3 is TGTGCCAGCAGCCAACTCCTGGGAGTAGCCGGGGAGCTGTTTTTT.